Each of the 13 T cell receptor beta chains below was sequenced from the same sample in a study of cytomegalovirus exposure and HLA in healthy donors. Primers included in the PCR were 60 Vbeta and 13 Jbeta primers. Measured with immunoSEQ multiplex PCR; TCRdb has only the in-frame clones, and not every one. The table has approximately 120,000 clones, approximately 70% seen once. Material: PBMCs. The receptor source for this set is a middle-aged man in good health and CMV-seronegative.

The chain is built from TRBV7-9 and TRBJ1-1; a weak D match, TRBD1 (6 bases). Trimming cost V 5 bases and J 1 base, with 8 bases left between them. The CDR3 has 13 amino acids. The V gene's germline CDR1 is SEHNR and CDR2 FQNEAQ (reference sequence). The CDR3 DNA reads TGTGCCAGCAGCAAACAGGGGAACACTGAAGCTTTCTTT. It specifies CASSKQGNTEAFF.

There are a few counts of this clone. The CDR3 reads CSVVVRDYGYTF. For the CDR3, the DNA is TGCAGCGTTGTGGTCAGGGACTATGGCTACACCTTC. The J gene is TRBJ1-2, the V gene TRBV29-1; weak D call: TRBD1 (5 bases). Germline assignment: CDR1 SQVTM and CDR2 ANQGSEA. Trimming left V 4 bases short and J 3 bases short, with 9 bases between. The CDR3 loop spans 12 amino acids.

There are a few counts of this clone. The sample has other DNA sequences that encode this CDR3 too. The V gene is TRBV7-2, the J gene TRBJ2-3; D perhaps matches TRBD1 (6 bases). The CDR3 is 14 amino acids. Between the trimmed V and J ends, which lost 2 bases and 3 bases, there was a span of 9 bases. Germline-derived CDR1 and CDR2 are SGHTA and FQGNSA. Here the CDR3 reads CASSLTRGTDTQYF. The CDR3 coding sequence is TGTGCCAGCAGCTTAACCAGGGGAACAGATACGCAGTATTTT.

The V gene is TRBV11-2, the J gene TRBJ1-5; D gene ambiguous. The germline CDR1 and CDR2 sequences are SGHAT and FQNNGV. This CDR3 has 14 residues. V gave up 5 bases and J gave up 7 bases, with 15 bases separating them. The CDR3 reads CASSPAVGSQPQHF. As DNA, the CDR3 is TGTGCCAGCAGCCCCGCGGTGGGGAGCCAGCCCCAGCATTTT. Filled out from reference TRBV11-2 and TRBJ1-5, the complete variable domain reads EAGVAQSPRYKIIEKRQSVAFWCNPISGHATLYWYQQILGQGPKLLIQFQNNGVVDDSQLPKDRFSAERLKGVDSTLKIQPAKLEDSAVYLCASSPAVGSQPQHFGDGTRLSIL.

This chain joins TRBV7-3 and TRBJ2-3; TRBD1 is a possible D gene (6 bases). Germline assignment: CDR1 SGHTA and CDR2 FQGTGA. Deletions cut 6 bases from V and 0 bases from J, with 10 bases between. This CDR3 has 14 amino acids. The CDR3 coding sequence is TGTGCCAGCAGTTCCGGACAGAGCACAGATACGCAGTATTTT. Its protein product is CASSSGQSTDTQYF.

The rearrangement joins TRBV7-3 to TRBJ2-1; TRBD2 might be the D (6 bases). The CDR3 covers 15 residues. V lost 5 bases, J lost 3 bases, and 14 bases lay in between. Per germline, CDR1 SGHTA and CDR2 FQGTGA. The CDR3 nucleotides read TGTGCCAGCAGCCCTCGGGGTAGCGGCTACAATGAGCAGTTCTTC. It is translated as CASSPRGSGYNEQFF.

The chain has TRBV6-5 and TRBJ1-5; a weak D match, TRBD1 (5 bases). Germline V gene lookup returns CDR1 MNHEY and CDR2 SVGAGI. The CDR3 has 14 residues. With 2 bases removed from V and 7 bases from J, the gap between germline ends came to 12 bases. The CDR3, as DNA: TGTGCCAGCAGTTACGGGGCCGAGGAACAGCCCCAGCATTTT. Residues: CASSYGAEEQPQHF.

The V call is TRBV7-3, the J call TRBJ1-1; no clear D. Trimming pared 5 bases from V and 1 base from J, leaving 8 bases between. CDR3 length: 13 amino acids. CDR1 SGHTA and CDR2 FQGTGA come from the germline V gene. DNA for the CDR3: TGTGCCAGCAGCGCCGGGAGGAACACTGAAGCTTTCTTT. Its protein product is CASSAGRNTEAFF.

This clone has a handful of counts. The genes are TRBV9 and TRBJ2-7; possibly TRBD2 for D (6 bases). Germline lookup yields CDR1 SGDLS and CDR2 YYNGEE. The V gene lost 0 bases and the J gene lost 3 bases, with 16 bases spanning the gap. The CDR3 totals 16 residues. CDR3 DNA: TGTGCCAGCAGCGTAGATCCGGGGGTAAGAGGCTACGAGCAGTACTTC. This codes for CASSVDPGVRGYEQYF.

V gene TRBV7-2 combines with J gene TRBJ2-7; no clear D. Deletions cut 3 bases from V and 0 bases from J, with 3 bases between. The CDR3 length is 12 residues. Germline CDR1 is SGHTA and CDR2 is FQGNSA. CDR3 DNA sequence: TGTGCCAGCAGCTTTAACTCCTACGAGCAGTACTTC. Protein: CASSFNSYEQYF.

V and J are TRBV6-5 and TRBJ1-2; 7 bases line up with TRBD1. Germline V gives CDR1 MNHEY, CDR2 SVGAGI. V lost 6 bases to trimming and J lost 3 bases; unmatched junction nucleotides: 10. CDR3 length: 15 amino acids. This chain's CDR3 is CASRSHGGTDYGYTF. The CDR3 bases are TGTGCCAGCAGATCCCATGGAGGGACAGACTATGGCTACACCTTC.

The chain joins TRBV2 to TRBJ2-7, with D possibly TRBD1 on 6 matching bases. Trimming left V 7 bases short and J 5 bases short, with 15 bases between. Germline V gene sequence: CDR1 SNHLY, CDR2 FYNNEI. This CDR3 has 13 amino acids. The CDR3 sequence: CASKWTALDEQYF. The DNA of the CDR3 is TGTGCCAGCAAATGGACAGCCCTTGACGAGCAGTACTTC.

V gene TRBV4-2 combines with J gene TRBJ2-7, with 7 bases that match TRBD2. This CDR3 is 15 amino acids long. Germline CDR1 is LGHNA and CDR2 is YNFKEQ. V was pared by 0 bases and J by 2 bases, with 4 bases of the junction left unmatched. Here the CDR3 reads CASSQEGGTPYEQYF. The CDR3 DNA is TGTGCCAGCAGCCAAGAGGGGGGGACCCCCTACGAGCAGTACTTC.